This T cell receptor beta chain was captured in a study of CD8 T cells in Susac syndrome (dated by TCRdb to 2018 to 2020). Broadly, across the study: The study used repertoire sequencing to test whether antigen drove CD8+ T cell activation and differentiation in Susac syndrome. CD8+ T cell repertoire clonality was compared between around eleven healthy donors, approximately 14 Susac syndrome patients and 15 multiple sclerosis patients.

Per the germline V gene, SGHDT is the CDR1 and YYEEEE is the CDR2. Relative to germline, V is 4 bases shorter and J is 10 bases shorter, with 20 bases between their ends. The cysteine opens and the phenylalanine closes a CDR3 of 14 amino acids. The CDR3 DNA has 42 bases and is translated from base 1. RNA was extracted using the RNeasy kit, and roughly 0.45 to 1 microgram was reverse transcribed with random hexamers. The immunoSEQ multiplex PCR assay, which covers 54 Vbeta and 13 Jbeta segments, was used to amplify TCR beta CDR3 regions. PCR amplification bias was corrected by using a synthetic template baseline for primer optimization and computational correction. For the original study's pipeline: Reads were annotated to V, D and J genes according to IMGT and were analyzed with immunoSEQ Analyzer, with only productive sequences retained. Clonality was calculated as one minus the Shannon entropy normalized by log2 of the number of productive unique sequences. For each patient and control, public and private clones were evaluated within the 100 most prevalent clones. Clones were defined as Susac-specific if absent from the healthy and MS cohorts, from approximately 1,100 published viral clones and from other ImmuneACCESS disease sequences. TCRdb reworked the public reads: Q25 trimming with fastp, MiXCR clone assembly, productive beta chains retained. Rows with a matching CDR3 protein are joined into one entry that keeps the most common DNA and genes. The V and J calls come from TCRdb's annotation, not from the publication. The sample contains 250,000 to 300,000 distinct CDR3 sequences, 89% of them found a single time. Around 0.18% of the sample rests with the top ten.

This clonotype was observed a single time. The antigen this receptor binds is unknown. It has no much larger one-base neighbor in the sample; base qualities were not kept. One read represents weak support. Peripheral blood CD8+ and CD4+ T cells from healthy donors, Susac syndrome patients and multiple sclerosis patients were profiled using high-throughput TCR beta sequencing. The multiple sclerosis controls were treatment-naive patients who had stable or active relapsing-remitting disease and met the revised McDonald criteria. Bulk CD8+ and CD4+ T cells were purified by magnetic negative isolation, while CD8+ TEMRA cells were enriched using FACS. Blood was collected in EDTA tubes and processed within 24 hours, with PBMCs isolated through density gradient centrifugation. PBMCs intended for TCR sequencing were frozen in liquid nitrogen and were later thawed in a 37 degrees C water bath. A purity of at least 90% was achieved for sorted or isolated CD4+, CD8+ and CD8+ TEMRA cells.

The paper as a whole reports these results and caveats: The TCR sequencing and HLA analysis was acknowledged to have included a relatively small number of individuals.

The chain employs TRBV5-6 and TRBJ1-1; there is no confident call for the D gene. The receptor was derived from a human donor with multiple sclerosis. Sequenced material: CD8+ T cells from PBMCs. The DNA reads TGTGCCAGCAGCCCGAGACCGTCGGGAGATGGAGCTTTCTTT. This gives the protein CASSPRPSGDGAFF.